Following are 3 T cell receptor beta chains from one sample sequenced in a study of CD8 T cells in Susac syndrome. It was with random hexamers that roughly 0.45 to 1 ug RNA was reverse transcribed. Each CDR3 protein gets one entry after TCRdb re-called the immunoSEQ multiplex PCR reads with MiXCR. The table includes about 190,000 distinct CDR3 sequences, 90% to 95% detected once. The sample was CD4+ T cells from PBMCs. The source is a human donor with Susac syndrome.

The V call is TRBV20-1, the J call TRBJ1-5; D is unresolved. Germline assignment: CDR1 DFQATT and CDR2 SNEGSKA (reference sequence). V lost 1 base and J 5 bases, leaving 12 bases between the germline ends. This CDR3 contains 14 residues. CDR3 in DNA: TGCAGTGCTAGAGGGCCCGACTTGGATCAGCCCCAGCATTTT. It specifies CSARGPDLDQPQHF.

The chain carries TRBV20-1 and TRBJ2-3; 8 bases align to TRBD2. Germline CDR1 is DFQATT and CDR2 is SNEGSKA (reference sequence). Germline trimming cut 1 base from V and 4 bases from J; bases unmatched to any gene: 7. This CDR3 region has 15 residues. The DNA for the CDR3 is TGCAGTGCTAGAGCCGGGACTAGTATTTCAGATACGCAGTATTTT. It codes for CSARAGTSISDTQYF.

The gene calls are TRBV20-1 and TRBJ1-5; D is possibly TRBD1 (6 bases). This CDR3 comprises 14 residues. V shed 8 bases and J shed 2 bases, with 16 bases lying between them. CDR1 and CDR2 from the germline V gene are DFQATT and SNEGSKA (reference sequence). The CDR3 spells CSISGTSGNQPQHF. The DNA of the CDR3 is TGCAGTATATCCGGGACATCAGGCAATCAGCCCCAGCATTTT.